This TCR beta chain stems from a study of beta chain features in type 1 diabetes. Overall study context: The number of sorted cells examined across all samples was 107,917,701.

Every bit of the isolated RNA underwent reverse transcription, so sequencing read expressed TCRB transcripts. Sequenced by immunoSEQ multiplex PCR; TCRdb stores in-frame clones only, minus some. The sample has 600,000 or so clones; about an eighth are singletons. This CDR3 comprises 13 residues. V shed 4 bases and J shed 6 bases, with 13 bases lying between them. Germline CDR1 reads MNHEY; CDR2 reads SVGAGI. The sample holds a few counts of this clone. Antigen: not known. Regarding the study as a whole: In all four CD4+ subsets, TCRB CDR3 length was significantly, moderately reduced in type 1 diabetes.

The chain uses TRBV6-5 and TRBJ2-7; possibly TRBD1 for D (5 bases). The sample comprised naive CD4+ T cells from blood. The origin of this receptor is a man between 25 and 39 years old with type 1 diabetes. The DNA of the CDR3 is TGTGCCAGCAGTTCTCGACAGAACTCCGAGCAGTACTTC. Amino acids: CASSSRQNSEQYF.